This T cell receptor beta chain was found in a study of OX40 agonist ivuxolimab in advanced cancers. Study background: Age averaged about 60 years (range roughly 23 to 79), and around 78% were male.

Germline V gene data show CDR1 as LNHDA and CDR2 as SQIVND (reference sequence). J gave up 7 bases and V 2 bases, and 11 bases lay outside the gene matches. This CDR3 has 16 amino acids. On cycle 4 day 1 and cycle 7 day 1, as well as at baseline, blood was sampled. This clone was detected only once. This table comes from immunoSEQ multiplex PCR, and its TCRdb copy is limited to in-frame clones, with some not included. The table has about 43,000 clones, about 80% seen once. Here the sequenced sample was CD4+ or CD8+ T cells sorted from blood, taken in a trial of the OX40 agonist ivuxolimab. This receptor was taken from an adult with an advanced solid tumor such as melanoma, head and neck, liver or kidney cancer. The rearrangement uses TRBV19 and TRBJ1-2, with 9 bases aligning to TRBD1. The CDR3 is CASSISPPDRGGGYTF. The CDR3 DNA reads as TGTGCCAGTAGTATATCCCCGCCGGACAGGGGAGGTGGCTACACCTTC.